These 23 T cell receptor beta chains were sequenced from one sample in a study of CD8 T cells in ankylosing spondylitis listed by TCRdb under 2017. The library was generated by 5' RACE. TCRdb shows the sequencer as Illumina HiSeq 2500. In-frame beta chains were kept once TCRdb had trimmed the public reads at Q25 with fastp and called clones with MiXCR. Each CDR3 protein appears once, grouped with its most common genes and DNA. This sample has approximately 350,000 distinct CDR3 sequences in its table, and about 14% of those were observed once. The ten largest account for around 1% of the sample. The sequenced material came from blood, either unsorted or a sorted T cell fraction (not recorded which). Receptors originate from a male donor with ankylosing spondylitis or in good health (not recorded which).

This clonotype was observed a few times. The genes are TRBV20-1 and TRBJ2-1, with 8 bases identical to TRBD2. The V segment lost 5 bases and the J segment 12 bases; nucleotides outside the gene matches: 15. Germline V gives CDR1 DFQATT, CDR2 SNEGSKA (reference sequence). This CDR3 comprises 14 residues. The CDR3 sequence: CSAHREGPKGVQFF. Here the CDR3 DNA reads TGCAGTGCTCATCGGGAGGGCCCAAAGGGGGTGCAGTTCTTC.

This clonotype was counted at least ten times. The J gene is TRBJ2-3, the V gene TRBV7-2, with 8 nucleotides matching TRBD2. The CDR3 runs to 14 residues. The V segment lost 4 bases and the J segment 6 bases; nucleotides outside the gene matches: 6. Germline V CDR1 and CDR2: SGHTA, FQGNSA. The CDR3, as DNA: TGTGCCAGCAGCTCCCGGACTAGCCGGGATACGCAGTATTTT. Its protein product is CASSSRTSRDTQYF.

The chain recombines TRBV10-3 with TRBJ1-4, with TRBD1 as a possible D gene (5 bases). V was clipped by 0 bases and J by 14 bases, with 19 bases between them. Germline-derived CDR1 and CDR2 are ENHRY and SYGVKD. The CDR3 runs to 15 residues. Here the CDR3 reads CAISESTGPQERLFF. The CDR3 region has the DNA TGTGCCATCAGTGAGTCGACGGGACCTCAAGAAAGGCTGTTTTTT.

This clonotype showed up just a few times. This chain links TRBV3-1 with TRBJ1-1; unclear D gene. The germline V and J ends were trimmed by 2 bases and 12 bases, with 13 bases remaining between them. Germline CDR1 is LGHDT and CDR2 is YNNKEL (reference sequence). This CDR3 region has 12 residues. CDR3 sequence: CASSQRTEQTFF. DNA of the CDR3: TGTGCCAGCAGCCAAAGGACCGAACAGACTTTCTTT.

The rearrangement uses TRBV10-3 and TRBJ2-7; the match to TRBD1 covers 10 bases. Trimming cost V 2 bases and J 6 bases; bases outside gene matches: 7. CDR1 is ENHRY and CDR2 is SYGVKD in the germline V gene. The CDR3 runs to 15 residues. The CDR3 region has the DNA TGTGCCATCAGTGAGCCGGGACAGGGGATGGGCGAGCAGTACTTC. Translation gives CAISEPGQGMGEQYF.

This clonotype showed up just a few times. This chain joins TRBV15 and TRBJ2-3; D is possibly TRBD2 (6 bases). V lost 10 bases and J lost 8, with 19 bases in between. Germline CDR1 reads LNHNV; CDR2 reads YYDKDF (reference sequence). This CDR3 has 13 residues. The CDR3 sequence is CAIPGLQIGTQYF. The CDR3 DNA reads TGTGCCATCCCGGGACTTCAAATCGGTACGCAGTATTTT.

The chain couples TRBV12-3 or TRBV12-4 to TRBJ2-2; D is possibly TRBD2 (5 bases). The CDR3 is made up of 13 amino acids. Trimming stripped 6 bases from V and 5 bases from J, with 10 bases between. This CDR3 is CASRIGETGELFF. The CDR3 nucleotides read TGTGCCAGCAGGATTGGGGAGACCGGGGAGCTGTTTTTT.

The chain couples TRBV3-1 to TRBJ1-1, with no clear D. There are 14 residues in the CDR3. V lost 2 bases and J 4 bases, leaving 11 bases between the germline ends. In germline, CDR1 is LGHDT, CDR2 YNNKEL (reference sequence). In DNA form, the CDR3 reads TGTGCCAGCAGCCAAAGGGAATTGAGCACTGAAGCTTTCTTT. Translating it yields CASSQRELSTEAFF.

V gene TRBV4-1 combines with J gene TRBJ2-7; TRBD2 matches at 13 bases. This CDR3 contains 17 residues. V was clipped by 1 base and J by 2 bases; unmatched bases: 5. Germline V CDR1 and CDR2: MGHRA, YSYEKL. CDR3: CASSQVLGLAGAYEQYF. For the CDR3, the DNA is TGCGCCAGCAGCCAAGTATTAGGACTAGCGGGGGCCTACGAGCAGTACTTC.

The gene calls are TRBV12-3 or TRBV12-4 and TRBJ2-1, with 7 positions matching TRBD2. The CDR3 totals 19 residues. V shed 11 bases and J 3 bases; nucleotides not matched to a gene: 25. The CDR3 loop is CACTPWKFPGLHIYNEQFF. For the CDR3, the DNA is TGTGCCTGCACCCCGTGGAAGTTTCCGGGACTACACATCTACAATGAGCAGTTCTTC.

This clonotype was seen more than once but under ten times. This sequence joins TRBV3-1 and TRBJ1-2, with 7 bases fitting TRBD1. V lost 2 bases to trimming and J lost 8 bases; unmatched junction nucleotides: 5. Germline V gene sequence: CDR1 LGHDT, CDR2 YNNKEL (reference sequence). The CDR3 has 13 amino acids. DNA of the CDR3: TGTGCCAGCAGCCAAAACAGGGGTGGAGGCTACACCTTC. Its translation is CASSQNRGGGYTF.

This clonotype appeared a few times. V usage is TRBV2 and J usage is TRBJ2-3; D remains ambiguous. This CDR3 region has 12 residues. CDR1 is SNHLY and CDR2 is FYNNEI in the germline V gene. V lost 7 bases to trimming and J lost 2 bases, with 7 bases between them. The CDR3 spells CASTRSTDTQYF. The CDR3 DNA follows: TGTGCCAGCACTCGGTCCACAGATACGCAGTATTTT.

This clonotype was picked up a small number of times. The chain carries TRBV20-1 and TRBJ1-5; D perhaps matches TRBD1 (5 bases). Per germline, CDR1 DFQATT and CDR2 SNEGSKA (reference sequence). This CDR3 has 14 amino acids. V was shortened by 5 bases and J by 3 bases, with 14 bases between the two germline ends. CDR3: CSASFGGTNQPQHF. The CDR3 DNA reads TGCAGTGCTTCCTTCGGGGGAACCAATCAGCCCCAGCATTTT.

The genes are TRBV9 and TRBJ2-5; D is unresolved. CDR3 size: 14 residues. CDR1 is SGDLS, CDR2 YYNGEE, per germline. V shed 0 bases and J shed 2 bases, with 8 bases lying between them. The CDR3 nucleotides read TGTGCCAGCAGCGTAGGTGCAGCTCAAGAGACCCAGTACTTC. This codes for CASSVGAAQETQYF.

In this sample, this clonotype turned up many times. The genes are TRBV3-1 and TRBJ2-7; D may be TRBD1 (5 bases). The V end was cut by 4 bases, the J end by 2 bases, with 12 bases between. The CDR3 is 14 residues long. Germline CDR1 and CDR2: LGHDT and YNNKEL (reference sequence). CDR3 coding DNA: TGTGCCAGCAGCCTAGGGGCAGGAACCTACGAGCAGTACTTC. Protein sequence: CASSLGAGTYEQYF.

The rearrangement uses TRBV10-3 and TRBJ2-5, with a weak D call TRBD1 (5 bases). This CDR3 contains 13 residues. Germline CDR1 reads ENHRY; CDR2 reads SYGVKD. V gave up 11 bases and J gave up 4 bases, with 17 bases separating them. The CDR3 nucleotides are TGTGCCTCCTGTTCAGGGATTAGAGAGACCCAGTACTTC. Its protein product is CASCSGIRETQYF.

This clonotype was seen a few times. The gene calls are TRBV20-1 and TRBJ1-2; possibly TRBD1 for D (5 bases). V was trimmed by 0 bases and J by 3 bases, leaving 11 bases between them. Germline V gene data show CDR1 as DFQATT and CDR2 as SNEGSKA (reference sequence). The CDR3 length is 14 residues. The CDR3 DNA reads TGCAGTGCTAGAGACAGGGTAAAGGACTATGGCTACACCTTC. This sequence encodes CSARDRVKDYGYTF.

The gene calls are TRBV6-4 and TRBJ2-3; D remains unclear. Germline assignment: CDR1 MRHNA and CDR2 SNTAGT. The V end lost 0 bases, the J end lost 3 bases, and 7 bases lay between the germline ends. The CDR3 runs to 14 residues. The CDR3 DNA follows: TGTGCCAGCAGTGACTCCCTAGAAACAGATACGCAGTATTTT. It is translated as CASSDSLETDTQYF.

The chain has TRBV2 and TRBJ2-3; no reliable D call. This CDR3 spans 12 amino acids. Looked up from germline, CDR1 is SNHLY and CDR2 is FYNNEI. With 5 bases removed from V and 9 bases from J, the gap between germline ends came to 12 bases. CDR3 bases: TGTGCCAGCAGTTACGCTAGGGAAACGCAGTATTTT. Its protein product is CASSYARETQYF.

The chain is built from TRBV6-1 and TRBJ2-2; 9 bases agree with TRBD1. CDR1 MNHNS and CDR2 SASEGT come from the germline V gene. V gave up 6 bases and J gave up 5 bases; unmatched junction bases: 4. CDR3 length: 14 residues. The CDR3 region is CASSRDRVTGELFF. The CDR3 bases are TGTGCCAGCAGCAGGGACAGGGTTACCGGGGAGCTGTTTTTT.

This clonotype was seen only a few times. V usage is TRBV5-1 and J usage is TRBJ1-1; 11 bases align to TRBD1. In germline, CDR1 is SGHRS, CDR2 YFSETQ. The V and J ends lost 4 bases and 4 bases, in that order; junction bases with no gene match: 3. The CDR3 contains 14 residues. The chain's CDR3 is CASSRTGGGTEAFF. CDR3 DNA sequence: TGCGCCAGCAGCCGGACAGGGGGCGGCACTGAAGCTTTCTTT.

The chain joins TRBV7-8 to TRBJ1-4; no clear D gene. V lost 1 base and J 7 bases, leaving 4 bases between the germline ends. This CDR3 contains 12 residues. Germline V gene sequence: CDR1 SGHVS, CDR2 FQNEAQ. DNA of the CDR3: TGTGCCAGCAGCTTAGTCGGTGAAAAACTGTTTTTT. This codes for CASSLVGEKLFF. Combining the CDR3 with reference TRBV7-8 and TRBJ1-4 gives the whole variable domain GAGVSQSPRYKVAKRGQDVALRCDPISGHVSLFWYQQALGQGPEFLTYFQNEAQLDKSGLPSDRFFAERPEGSVSTLKIQRTQQEDSAVYLCASSLVGEKLFFGSGTQLSVL.

The gene calls are TRBV21-1 and TRBJ1-1. TRBV21-1 is a documented pseudogene. The CDR3 sequence is 13 residues long. The CDR3 DNA is TGTGCCAGCAGCAACTTCTCGGGCACTGAAGCTTTCTTT. This translates into CASSNFSGTEAFF.